Each of the 4 T cell receptor beta chains below was sequenced from the same sample in a study of Graves' ophthalmopathy and Graves' hyperthyroidism. Amplification of TCR beta CDR3 regions used RNA transcripts. After a first-round RT-PCR with HTBI primers, a second-round multiplex PCR was run. From the multiplex PCR reads, TCRdb called clonotypes with MiXCR, one entry per CDR3 protein. The table includes about 550,000 distinct CDR3 sequences, 39% detected once. Sequenced input: peripheral blood or thyroid tissue (not recorded which). These receptors were collected from an adult man with Graves' hyperthyroidism.

V is TRBV5-1 and J is TRBJ2-3; a weak D match, TRBD2 (6 bases). The CDR3 loop spans 15 amino acids. Germline lookup yields CDR1 SGHRS and CDR2 YFSETQ. The V and J ends lost 1 base and 2 bases respectively, with 11 bases between them. CDR3 in DNA: TGCGCCAGCAGCTTGTCCCCGGGGGTCACAGATACGCAGTATTTT. This sequence encodes CASSLSPGVTDTQYF.

This clonotype occurred a few times. The rearrangement links TRBV10-3 to TRBJ2-7, with 14 bases identical to TRBD2. The CDR3 spans 14 residues. Germline loops: CDR1 ENHRY, CDR2 SYGVKD. With 4 bases clipped from V and 7 bases from J, the junction kept 3 bases outside the gene matches. The CDR3 protein is CAISGGLAGDEQYF. Written as DNA, the CDR3 is TGTGCCATCAGTGGGGGACTAGCGGGGGATGAGCAGTACTTC.

The chain joins TRBV19 to TRBJ2-3, with D tentatively TRBD2 (6 bases). Between the trimmed V and J ends, which lost 6 bases and 1 base, there was a span of 11 bases. This CDR3 has 14 amino acids. Germline V lookup: CDR1 LNHDA, CDR2 SQIVND (reference sequence). CDR3 DNA: TGTGCCAGTAGAAATAGCGGCGGCACAGATACGCAGTATTTT. It yields the protein CASRNSGGTDTQYF.

At least ten counts were recorded for this clonotype. This CDR3 is CASSSPPDYEQYF. The CDR3 DNA is TGTGCCAGCAGTTCCCCCCCTGATTACGAGCAGTACTTC. This chain uses TRBV28 with TRBJ2-7; D unclear. The ends were cut back, 4 bases at V and 4 bases at J, with 11 bases in the middle. CDR1 and CDR2 from the germline V gene are MDHEN and SYDVKM. The CDR3 loop spans 13 amino acids.